These T cell receptor beta chains were read from a single sample in a study of beta chain features in type 1 diabetes. Clones were read by immunoSEQ multiplex PCR, and TCRdb kept only the in-frame ones, dropping some. The data hold approximately 250,000 clones, with about 14% observed a single time. Sequencing was carried out using naive CD4+ T cells from blood. These receptors originate from a woman between 40 and 55 years old in good health. Each CDR3 is given with its conserved first and last residue. Fields, in order: J gene, V gene, CDR3 length, clone size, D gene, CDR3 protein, CDR3 DNA. D genes are given only for firm matches. Only some rows state a clone size, as once, few, many or a class for expanded clones.

TRBJ2-2	TRBV18	14	many	.	CASSPDRNTGELFF	TGTGCCAGCTCACCTGACAGGAACACCGGGGAGCTGTTTTTT
TRBJ1-5	TRBV2	15	few	TRBD1	CASSEKQGAIHPQHF	TGTGCCAGCAGTGAAAAGCAGGGGGCAATACATCCCCAGCATTTT
TRBJ1-6	TRBV27	16	.	.	CASSMIQGTYNSPLHF	TGTGCCAGCAGTATGATACAGGGCACTTATAATTCACCCCTCCACTTT
TRBJ2-7	TRBV10-3	16	few	TRBD2	CAISPTTSGGSYEQYF	TGTGCCATCAGCCCGACGACTAGCGGGGGCTCCTACGAGCAGTACTTC
TRBJ2-5	TRBV18	14	.	.	CASSPGHGRETQYF	TGTGCCAGCTCACCGGGACACGGACGGGAGACCCAGTACTTC
TRBJ2-5	TRBV2	16	.	TRBD2	CASSGGLAGGQETQYF	TGTGCCAGCAGCGGAGGACTAGCGGGGGGACAAGAGACCCAGTACTTC
TRBJ2-5	TRBV7-2	18	few	TRBD2	CASSLAASGGAEGETQYF	TGTGCCAGCAGCTTAGCTGCTAGCGGGGGGGCGGAAGGAGAGACCCAGTACTTC
TRBJ1-4	TRBV7-9	14	.	TRBD1	CASSLGQPNEKLFF	TGTGCCAGCAGTTTGGGACAGCCTAATGAAAAACTGTTTTTT
TRBJ2-7	TRBV7-9	15	few	TRBD1	CASSLGQGATYEQYF	TGTGCCAGCAGCTTGGGGCAGGGGGCTACTTACGAGCAGTACTTC
TRBJ2-1	TRBV5-1	15	few	TRBD2	CASSFRTSGLNEQFF	TGCGCCAGCAGCTTCCGGACTAGCGGACTAAATGAGCAGTTCTTC
TRBJ1-1	TRBV19	11	.	.	CASSILRAAFF	TGTGCCAGTAGTATATTGCGGGCAGCTTTCTTT
TRBJ2-3	TRBV4-2	15	few	.	CASSQDYRGGDTQYF	TGTGCCAGCAGCCAAGATTACAGGGGGGGAGATACGCAGTATTTT
TRBJ2-5	TRBV18	15	.	TRBD2	CASSPAGGVQETQYF	TGTGCCAGCTCACCCGCGGGGGGGGTCCAAGAGACCCAGTACTTC
TRBJ1-3	TRBV5-6	14	few	.	CASSLPGNFPTIYF	TGTGCCAGCAGCTTACCAGGAAACTTTCCGACCATATATTTT
TRBJ2-5	TRBV2	12	many	TRBD1	CASSEGQTSQYF	TGTGCCAGCAGTGAGGGACAGACGTCCCAGTACTTC
TRBJ1-5	TRBV6-5	15	.	TRBD1	CASSYGTGYNQPQHF	TGTGCCAGCAGTTACGGGACAGGATACAATCAGCCCCAGCATTTT